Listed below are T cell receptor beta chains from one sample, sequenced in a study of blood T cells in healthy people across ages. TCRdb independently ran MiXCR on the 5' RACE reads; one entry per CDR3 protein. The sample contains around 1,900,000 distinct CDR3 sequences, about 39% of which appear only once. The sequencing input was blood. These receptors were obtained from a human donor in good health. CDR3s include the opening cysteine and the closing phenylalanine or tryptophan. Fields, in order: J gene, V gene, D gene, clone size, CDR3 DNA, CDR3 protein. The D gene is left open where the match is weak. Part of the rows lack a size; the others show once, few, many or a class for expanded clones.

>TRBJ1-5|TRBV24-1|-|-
TGTGCCACCAGTGAGGGCAGAACTTATAGCAATCAGCCCCAGCATTTT
CATSEGRTYSNQPQHF
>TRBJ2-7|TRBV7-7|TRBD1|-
TGTGCTAGCAGCTTAGACAGGGCTACGAACGAGCAGTACTTC
CASSLDRATNEQYF
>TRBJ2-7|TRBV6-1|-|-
TGTGCCAGCAGTGACGGAGACAGCTCCTACGAGCAGTACTTC
CASSDGDSSYEQYF
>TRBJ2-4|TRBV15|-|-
TGTGCCACTACCTCGAGGGAGAAACTAGCCAAAAACATTCAGTACTTC
CATTSREKLAKNIQYF
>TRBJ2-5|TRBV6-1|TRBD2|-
TGTGCCAGCAGCCGTACTTTGACTAGCGGGGTTTCAGAGACCCAGTACTTC
CASSRTLTSGVSETQYF
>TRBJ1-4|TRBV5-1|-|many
TGCGCCAGCAGCTGGACGGGGAGAAATGAAAAACTGTTTTTT
CASSWTGRNEKLFF
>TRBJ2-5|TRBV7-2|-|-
TGTGCCAGCAGCTTAGAGTGGATTGAGACCCAGTACTTC
CASSLEWIETQYF
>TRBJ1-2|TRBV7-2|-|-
TGTGCCAGCAGCTTGAGCAGGGAGAAAGGCTACACCTTC
CASSLSREKGYTF
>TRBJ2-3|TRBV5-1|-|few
TGCGCCAGCAGCTTCGGTCGGCGGCGCTCAGATACGCAGTATTTT
CASSFGRRRSDTQYF
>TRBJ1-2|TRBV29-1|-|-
TGCAGCGTTGCCCCAGGGACGGATGGCTACACCTTC
CSVAPGTDGYTF